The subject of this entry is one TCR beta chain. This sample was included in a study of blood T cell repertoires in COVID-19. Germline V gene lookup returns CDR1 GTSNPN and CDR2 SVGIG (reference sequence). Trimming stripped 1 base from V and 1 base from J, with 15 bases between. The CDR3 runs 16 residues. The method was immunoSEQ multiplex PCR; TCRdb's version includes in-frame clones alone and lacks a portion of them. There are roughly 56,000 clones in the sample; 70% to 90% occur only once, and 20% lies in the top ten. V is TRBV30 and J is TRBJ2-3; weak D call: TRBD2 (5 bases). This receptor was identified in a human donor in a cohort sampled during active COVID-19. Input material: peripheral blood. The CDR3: CAWSGELEGGTDTQYF. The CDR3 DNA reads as TGTGCCTGGAGTGGGGAACTAGAGGGTGGCACAGATACGCAGTATTTT.